This T cell receptor beta chain is from a study of OX40 agonist ivuxolimab in advanced cancers. Whole-study context: Antecedent anti-PD-1, anti-PD-L1 or anti-CTLA-4 therapy was permissible, with roughly 36% having received some.

The V and J ends lost 7 bases and 5 bases respectively, with 17 bases between them. This CDR3 is 15 amino acids long. The germline gives CDR1 LNHDA, CDR2 SQIVND (reference sequence). Sequenced by immunoSEQ multiplex PCR; TCRdb stores in-frame clones only, minus some. The data contain just under 100,000 clones, roughly 95% of them singletons. This clonotype was obtained from an adult with an advanced solid tumor such as melanoma, head and neck, liver or kidney cancer. The chain joins TRBV19 to TRBJ2-2; possible D gene TRBD2, 5 bases. The material sequenced was CD4+ or CD8+ T cells sorted from blood, taken in a trial of the OX40 agonist ivuxolimab. Here the CDR3 reads CASTDGGQGTGELFF. For the CDR3, the DNA is TGTGCCAGTACCGACGGCGGGCAAGGAACCGGGGAGCTGTTTTTT. The variable domain in full, completed from reference TRBV19 and TRBJ2-2, reads DGGITQSPKYLFRKEGQNVTLSCEQNLNHDAMYWYRQDPGQGLRLIYYSQIVNDFQKGDIAEGYSVSREKKESFPLTVTSAQKNPTAFYLCASTDGGQGTGELFFGEGSRLTVL.